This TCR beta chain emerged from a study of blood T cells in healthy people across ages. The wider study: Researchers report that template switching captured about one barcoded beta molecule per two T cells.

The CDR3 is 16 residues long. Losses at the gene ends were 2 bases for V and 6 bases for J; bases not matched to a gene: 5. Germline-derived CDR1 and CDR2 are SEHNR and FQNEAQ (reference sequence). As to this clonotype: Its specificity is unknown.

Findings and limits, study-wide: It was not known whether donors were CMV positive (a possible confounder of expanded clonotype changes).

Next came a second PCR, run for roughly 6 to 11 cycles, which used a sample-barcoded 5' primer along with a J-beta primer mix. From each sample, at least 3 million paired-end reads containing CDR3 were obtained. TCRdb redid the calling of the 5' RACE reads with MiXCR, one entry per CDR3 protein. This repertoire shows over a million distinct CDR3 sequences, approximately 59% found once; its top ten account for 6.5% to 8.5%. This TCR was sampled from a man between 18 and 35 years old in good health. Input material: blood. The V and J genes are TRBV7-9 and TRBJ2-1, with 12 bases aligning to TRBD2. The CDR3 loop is CASSLSSSGRANEQFF. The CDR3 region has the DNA TGTGCCAGCAGCTTATCATCTAGCGGGAGGGCCAATGAGCAGTTCTTC.